This entry lists 32 T cell receptor beta chains sequenced from one sample in a study of cytomegalovirus exposure and HLA in healthy donors. Researchers ran the PCR with 60 Vbeta and 13 Jbeta primers. TCRdb keeps only in-frame clones here, not all; method: immunoSEQ multiplex PCR. The profile shows some 110,000 clones, approximately 81% of them singletons. The specimen was PBMCs. These receptors were taken from a man aged 25-45 years in good health and CMV-seropositive.

The rearrangement uses TRBV28 and TRBJ1-4; tentative D call: TRBD1 (6 bases). Germline CDR1 reads MDHEN; CDR2 reads SYDVKM. The CDR3 length is 15 residues. Trimming stripped 6 bases from V and 7 bases from J, with 18 bases between. The CDR3 coding sequence is TGTGCCAGCAGAGTAGTTGAGGGGGATGGTGAAAAACTGTTTTTT. Amino acid sequence: CASRVVEGDGEKLFF.

The V call is TRBV29-1, the J call TRBJ2-1; weak D call: TRBD1 (5 bases). This CDR3 is built from 15 residues. V was trimmed by 4 bases and J by 8 bases, leaving 21 bases between them. The V gene's germline CDR1 is SQVTM and CDR2 ANQGSEA. The CDR3 DNA follows: TGCAGCGTTGCCCGCTCGACCAGGGTGGGCGATGAGCAGTTCTTC. This sequence encodes CSVARSTRVGDEQFF.

The chain links TRBV11-3 to TRBJ2-1; D is possibly TRBD2 (5 bases). The germline V and J ends were trimmed by 2 bases and 10 bases, with 9 bases remaining between them. Germline values: CDR1 SGHNT, CDR2 YENEEA. The CDR3 extends over 12 amino acids. CDR3 region: CASSLTAEEQFF. Written as DNA, the CDR3 is TGTGCCAGCAGCTTAACAGCGGAAGAGCAGTTCTTC. The full variable domain, rest sourced from reference TRBV11-3 and TRBJ2-1, is EAGVVQSPRYKIIEKKQPVAFWCNPISGHNTLYWYLQNLGQGPELLIRYENEEAVDDSQLPKDRFSAERLKGVDSTLKIQPAELGDSAVYLCASSLTAEEQFFGPGTRLTVL.

The rearrangement links TRBV30 to TRBJ2-3, with TRBD2 matching over 10 bases. CDR3 length: 13 residues. With 1 base clipped from V and 14 bases from J, the junction kept 9 bases outside the gene matches. Germline V gene sequence: CDR1 GTSNPN, CDR2 SVGIG (reference sequence). The CDR3 nucleotides are TGTGCCTGGAGTGCGAGCGGGAGGGCCGGCGCGTATTTT. Translation: CAWSASGRAGAYF. The whole variable domain, remainder taken from reference TRBV30 and TRBJ2-3, is SQTIHQWPATLVQPVGSPLSLECTVEGTSNPNLYWYRQAAGRGLQLLFYSVGIGQISSEVPQNLSASRPQDRQFILSSKKLLLSDSGFYLCAWSASGRAGAYFGPGTRLTVL.

This chain links TRBV7-6 with TRBJ2-5; possible D gene TRBD2, 5 bases. The V gene's germline CDR1 is SGHVS and CDR2 FNYEAQ. The V end was cut by 3 bases, the J end by 5 bases, with 16 bases between. This CDR3 region has 15 residues. DNA of the CDR3: TGTGCCAGCAGCTTCTTTCGAGGGCAAGTGGAGACCCAGTACTTC. This translates into CASSFFRGQVETQYF.

In nucleotides, the CDR3 is TGTGCCAGCACCAGGACAGTTAATTCACCCCTCCACTTT. Amino acid sequence: CASTRTVNSPLHF. The chain recombines TRBV5-6 with TRBJ1-6, with D perhaps TRBD1 (6 bases). The germline V and J ends were trimmed by 6 bases and 6 bases, with 10 bases remaining between them. The CDR3 loop spans 13 amino acids. Looked up from germline, CDR1 is SGHDT and CDR2 is YYEEEE.

The chain combines TRBV2 with TRBJ2-2, with D hard to call. Between the trimmed V and J ends, which lost 8 bases and 6 bases, there was a span of 13 bases. CDR1 and CDR2 (germline): SNHLY, FYNNEI. There are 13 residues in the CDR3. DNA of the CDR3: TGTGCCAGCCATCAAGTGAGGTCCGGGGAGCTGTTTTTT. Its protein is CASHQVRSGELFF.

The chain carries TRBV19 and TRBJ1-2, with TRBD1 as a possible D gene (5 bases). The V end was cut by 4 bases, the J end by 6 bases, with 12 bases between. CDR1 is LNHDA and CDR2 is SQIVND in the germline V gene (reference sequence). This CDR3 is built from 13 residues. CDR3 nucleotides: TGTGCCAGTAGTAGGTTTCAGGGAAATGGCTACACCTTC. It yields the protein CASSRFQGNGYTF.

This clone was seen a handful of times. This chain links TRBV10-3 with TRBJ1-2, with 10 nucleotides matching TRBD1. The junction had 13 bases not matched to a gene; V was cut back by 6 bases and J by 3 bases. The CDR3 length is 17 residues. Germline assignment: CDR1 ENHRY and CDR2 SYGVKD. The CDR3 protein is CAISEAPTGGMDYGYTF. The DNA of the CDR3 is TGTGCCATCAGCGAAGCTCCGACAGGGGGCATGGACTATGGCTACACCTTC.

The chain employs TRBV7-3 and TRBJ2-7; 8 bases agree with TRBD1. In germline, CDR1 is SGHTA, CDR2 FQGTGA. J lost 5 bases, V lost 1 base, and 7 bases had no gene match. The CDR3 contains 15 residues. The CDR3 coding sequence is TGTGCCAGCAGCTTAATTCGGCGGACAGGGAACGAGCAGTACTTC. Protein product: CASSLIRRTGNEQYF.

CDR3: CASRRSLDGYTF. The CDR3 coding sequence is TGTGCCAGCAGGAGGAGTCTGGATGGCTACACCTTC. The chain uses TRBV6-1 and TRBJ1-2; D gene ambiguous. Germline loops: CDR1 MNHNS, CDR2 SASEGT. V was trimmed by 6 bases and J by 6 bases, leaving 11 bases between them. This CDR3 comprises 12 residues.

The V gene is TRBV4-1, the J gene TRBJ1-1; TRBD1 matches at 9 bases. In germline, CDR1 is MGHRA, CDR2 YSYEKL. J lost 3 bases, V lost 4 bases, and 6 bases had no gene match. There are 15 residues in the CDR3. CDR3 residues: CASSRLTGGDTEAFF. Here the CDR3 DNA reads TGCGCCAGCAGCCGCCTGACAGGGGGGGACACTGAAGCTTTCTTT.

V and J are TRBV13 and TRBJ2-4; D possibly corresponds to TRBD2 (5 bases). Trimming took off 1 base at V and 0 bases at J, with 13 bases between the two ends. Germline V gene data show CDR1 as PRHDT and CDR2 as FYEKMQ (reference sequence). The CDR3 totals 17 residues. The CDR3 DNA sequence: TGTGCCAGCAGCTTAGAAGGAGGTGGAGGAGCCAAAAACATTCAGTACTTC. Residues: CASSLEGGGGAKNIQYF.

This rearrangement joins TRBV6-5 to TRBJ1-3, with 7 nucleotides matching TRBD1. Trimming took 8 bases from V and 2 from J; bases not matched to a gene: 0. The CDR3 runs to 12 residues. Germline V gene lookup returns CDR1 MNHEY and CDR2 SVGAGI. CDR3 bases: TGTGCCAGCGACAGGGCTGGAAACACCATATATTTT. Encoded protein: CASDRAGNTIYF.

This clone was observed a few times. The rearrangement uses TRBV19 and TRBJ1-5; 7 nucleotides agree with TRBD1. This CDR3 has 15 amino acids. With V trimmed by 2 bases and J by 6 bases, 7 bases remained unmatched. Germline V gene lookup returns CDR1 LNHDA and CDR2 SQIVND (reference sequence). CDR3 in amino acids: CASSIKQGFSQPQHF. In DNA, the CDR3 is TGTGCCAGTAGTATAAAACAGGGGTTTTCTCAGCCCCAGCATTTT.

The chain employs TRBV7-2 and TRBJ2-3; TRBD2 matches 12 bases. The CDR3 consists of 15 residues. Germline lookup yields CDR1 SGHTA and CDR2 FQGNSA. Trimming at V came to 5 bases and at J to 6 bases, leaving 6 bases not matched to a gene. The CDR3 loop is CASSPRTSGRDTQYF. In DNA form, the CDR3 reads TGTGCCAGCAGCCCGAGAACTAGCGGGAGGGATACGCAGTATTTT. The whole variable domain, remainder taken from reference TRBV7-2 and TRBJ2-3, is GAGVSQSPSNKVTEKGKDVELRCDPISGHTALYWYRQSLGQGLEFLIYFQGNSAPDKSGLPSDRFSAERTGGSVSTLTIQRTQQEDSAVYLCASSPRTSGRDTQYFGPGTRLTVL.

This chain links TRBV4-1 with TRBJ2-5, with TRBD1 matching over 9 bases. The ends lost 4 bases at V and 5 bases at J; junction bases unmatched: 5. The CDR3 is made up of 14 amino acids. The germline gives CDR1 MGHRA, CDR2 YSYEKL. CDR3 amino acids: CASSRTGGTETQYF. CDR3 nucleotides: TGCGCCAGCAGCCGTACAGGGGGCACGGAGACCCAGTACTTC.

The chain has TRBV27 and TRBJ1-2; D gene unclear. CDR3 length equals 12 residues. V lost 8 bases and J lost 4, with 11 bases in between. CDR1 MNHEY and CDR2 SMNVEV come from the germline V gene (reference sequence). CDR3 bases: TGTGCCAGCGGGAGCTCGGGCTATGGCTACACCTTC. It yields the protein CASGSSGYGYTF.

This chain links TRBV30 with TRBJ1-1; D possibly corresponds to TRBD1 (6 bases). Germline CDR1 reads GTSNPN; CDR2 reads SVGIG (reference sequence). Trimming took 4 bases from V and 10 from J, leaving 25 bases between them. The CDR3 length is 15 residues. The CDR3 DNA is TGTGCCTGGATAAGGAAAGGGACCTACGAAGGGGGAGCTTTCTTT. Translated: CAWIRKGTYEGGAFF.

The genes are TRBV5-4 and TRBJ2-5; 9 bases align to TRBD2. Looked up from germline, CDR1 is SGHNT and CDR2 is YYREEE (reference sequence). Germline trimming cut 5 bases from V and 1 base from J; bases unmatched to any gene: 6. CDR3 length: 15 amino acids. The CDR3 coding sequence is TGTGCCAGCAGTCCCGGGACTAGCCGCCAAGAGACCCAGTACTTC. Amino acid sequence: CASSPGTSRQETQYF.

The J gene is TRBJ1-2, the V gene TRBV5-4; 10 bases match TRBD1. The CDR3 runs 14 residues. Germline CDR1 reads SGHNT; CDR2 reads YYREEE (reference sequence). Losses at the gene ends were 4 bases for V and 2 bases for J; bases not matched to a gene: 2. The CDR3 spells CASSRDRGNYGYTF. CDR3 nucleotides: TGTGCCAGCAGCCGGGACAGGGGCAACTATGGCTACACCTTC.

This rearrangement joins TRBV7-2 to TRBJ1-1; 8 nucleotides match TRBD1. The CDR3 loop spans 14 amino acids. Germline lookup yields CDR1 SGHTA and CDR2 FQGNSA. V lost 3 bases, J lost 6 bases, and 6 bases stayed unmatched. The CDR3 nucleotides are TGTGCCAGCAGCTTCGACAGGGGACGGGCTGAAGCTTTCTTT. It is translated as CASSFDRGRAEAFF.

CDR3 DNA sequence: TGTGCCAGCAGTACCCCAGGAAGTTCGAACACCGGGGAGCTGTTTTTT. Translation: CASSTPGSSNTGELFF. The chain combines TRBV13 with TRBJ2-2; no definite D call. Germline CDR1 is PRHDT and CDR2 is FYEKMQ (reference sequence). The CDR3 totals 16 residues. V was shortened by 6 bases and J by 0 bases, with 14 bases between the two germline ends.

This chain connects TRBV7-9 to TRBJ2-7; perhaps TRBD2 as D (7 bases). The V gene lost 8 bases and the J gene lost 2 bases, with 16 bases spanning the gap. This CDR3 is built from 14 residues. Germline lookup yields CDR1 SEHNR and CDR2 FQNEAQ (reference sequence). DNA for the CDR3: TGTGCCAGCGAGGGGGGGAACCTAACCTACGAGCAGTACTTC. This sequence encodes CASEGGNLTYEQYF.

The genes are TRBV10-3 and TRBJ2-1; 10 bases are shared with TRBD2. V was clipped by 2 bases and J by 7 bases; unmatched bases: 11. The CDR3 contains 17 residues. Germline V gives CDR1 ENHRY, CDR2 SYGVKD. CDR3 region: CAISEPPERGGGNEQFF. The CDR3 DNA reads as TGTGCCATCAGTGAGCCCCCTGAGCGGGGGGGTGGGAATGAGCAGTTCTTC.

This clone was seen a handful of times. The V and J genes are TRBV6-5 and TRBJ1-2, with 7 positions matching TRBD1. Trimming took 2 bases from V and 14 from J; bases not matched to a gene: 11. Germline V lookup: CDR1 MNHEY, CDR2 SVGAGI. The CDR3 runs to 13 residues. The CDR3 sequence is CASSYLRDSVGTF. The CDR3 coding sequence is TGTGCCAGCAGTTACCTCCGGGACAGTGTTGGTACCTTC.

The rearrangement uses TRBV13 and TRBJ2-7; 8 positions match TRBD1. The CDR3 loop spans 13 amino acids. Germline V gene lookup returns CDR1 PRHDT and CDR2 FYEKMQ (reference sequence). V shed 6 bases, J shed 3 bases, and the junction held 4 bases outside the gene matches. As DNA, the CDR3 is TGTGCCAGCAGTCACAGGGGGGACTACGAGCAGTACTTC. Its protein is CASSHRGDYEQYF.

This chain joins TRBV7-8 and TRBJ2-5, with 9 positions matching TRBD1. Per germline, CDR1 SGHVS and CDR2 FQNEAQ. V dropped 4 bases and J dropped 5; count of bases not matched to a gene: 11. This CDR3 contains 16 residues. DNA of the CDR3: TGTGCCAGCAGCTCTCTACAGGGGGCGATGGGGGAGACCCAGTACTTC. Protein sequence: CASSSLQGAMGETQYF.

In DNA, the CDR3 is TGCGCCAGCAGCTTGGGACTAGCGGGGTACACAGATACGCAGTATTTT. Translating it yields CASSLGLAGYTDTQYF. This chain uses TRBV5-1 with TRBJ2-3; 11 bases agree with TRBD2. The CDR3 covers 16 residues. Per the germline V gene, CDR1 is SGHRS and CDR2 is YFSETQ. Trimming at V came to 0 bases and at J to 2 bases, leaving 2 bases not matched to a gene.

The chain recombines TRBV28 with TRBJ2-7; 13 bases line up with TRBD2. The CDR3 spans 19 residues. Germline loops: CDR1 MDHEN, CDR2 SYDVKM. After removal of 2 bases from V and 4 bases from J, the junction contained 14 bases not matched to a gene. CDR3 sequence: CASSLRRGLAGVMFYEQYF. The CDR3 region has the DNA TGTGCCAGCAGTTTAAGGCGAGGACTAGCGGGAGTTATGTTTTACGAGCAGTACTTC.

The rearrangement uses TRBV5-8 and TRBJ1-5; perhaps TRBD1 as D (5 bases). The germline V and J ends were trimmed by 3 bases and 6 bases, with 13 bases remaining between them. Germline V gene lookup returns CDR1 SGHTS and CDR2 YDEGEE. The CDR3 has 14 residues. CDR3 sequence: CASSSRRTLQPQHF. The CDR3 DNA sequence: TGTGCCAGCAGCTCCCGACGGACACTTCAGCCCCAGCATTTT.

This chain joins TRBV2 and TRBJ2-5; no definite D call. The DNA end lines up better with TRBJ2-7; the J call may be wrong. Germline CDR1 SNHLY, CDR2 FYNNEI. The CDR3 is made up of 18 amino acids. The CDR3 reads CASSEPTSDTSIRYEQYF. CDR3 coding DNA: TGTGCCAGCAGTGAACCGACCTCCGACACCTCAATAAGGTACGAGCAGTACTTC.